This entry describes one T cell receptor beta chain. The antigen is unknown. This specimen comes from a study of tumor-infiltrating lymphocytes in localized non-small cell lung cancer. The wider study: Several tumor histologies, both smoking statuses, and some post-neoadjuvant chemotherapy samples were included.

The study, taken as a whole, reports: T-cell fraction did not differ between immunotypes IM1 and IM2. Available tissue quantity limited TCR sequencing to a patient subset.

Profiling relied on immunoSEQ multiplex PCR, and the TCRdb table lists in-frame clones only, not all of them. The sample has about 10,000 clones; roughly 85% are singletons. Trimming stripped 4 bases from V and 4 bases from J, with 15 bases between. Germline V gives CDR1 SNHLY, CDR2 FYNNEI. The CDR3 length is 15 residues. Input material: uninvolved lung tissue not adjacent to the tumor. This clonotype was obtained from a human donor with non-small cell lung cancer. The chain recombines TRBV2 with TRBJ2-3; unclear D gene. The CDR3 nucleotides are TGTGCCAGCAGTGGTGTGAGCGTGTCGCCAGATACGCAGTATTTT. Encoded protein: CASSGVSVSPDTQYF. Supplemented by reference TRBV2 and TRBJ2-3, the full variable domain reads EPEVTQTPSHQVTQMGQEVILRCVPISNHLYFYWYRQILGQKVEFLVSFYNNEISEKSEIFDDQFSVERPDGSNFTLKIRSTKLEDSAMYFCASSGVSVSPDTQYFGPGTRLTVL.